The T cell receptor beta chain under discussion was sequenced for a study of beta chain features in type 1 diabetes. Broader study findings: Sampled from patients, naive, central memory and Treg TCRB repertoires appeared more similar than those sampled from healthy donors.

Expressed TCRB transcripts were sequenced because the isolated RNA had all been reverse transcribed beforehand. The data were produced by immunoSEQ multiplex PCR, yet TCRdb's version contains in-frame clones alone and is incomplete. This table holds 300,000 to 450,000 clones, roughly a fifth found once. Concerning this clone: Its target is unknown.

Sorting produced populations that all topped 95% purity. In germline, CDR1 is MGHRA, CDR2 YSYEKL. The V and J ends lost 1 base and 6 bases, in that order; junction bases with no gene match: 0. This CDR3 is built from 13 residues. This clonotype was obtained from a woman aged 18-29 years in good health. The chain couples TRBV4-1 to TRBJ1-2; 9 bases fit TRBD1. The sequenced sample consisted of naive CD4+ T cells from blood. The CDR3 DNA follows: TGCGCCAGCAGCCAAGGACAGGGGGATGGCTACACCTTC. Protein sequence: CASSQGQGDGYTF.